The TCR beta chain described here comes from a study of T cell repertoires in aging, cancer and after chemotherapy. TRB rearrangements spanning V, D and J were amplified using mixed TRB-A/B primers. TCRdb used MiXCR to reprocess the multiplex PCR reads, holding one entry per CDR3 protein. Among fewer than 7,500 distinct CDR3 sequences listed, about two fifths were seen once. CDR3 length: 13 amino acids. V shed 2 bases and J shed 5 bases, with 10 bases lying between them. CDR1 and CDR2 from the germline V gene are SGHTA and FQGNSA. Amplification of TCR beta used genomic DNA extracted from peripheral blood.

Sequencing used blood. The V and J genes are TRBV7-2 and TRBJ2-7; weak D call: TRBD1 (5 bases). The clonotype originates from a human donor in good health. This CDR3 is CASSLSGFHEQYF. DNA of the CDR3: TGTGCCAGCAGCTTATCAGGGTTCCACGAGCAGTACTTC. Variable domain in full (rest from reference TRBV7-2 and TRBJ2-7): GAGVSQSPSNKVTEKGKDVELRCDPISGHTALYWYRQSLGQGLEFLIYFQGNSAPDKSGLPSDRFSAERTGGSVSTLTIQRTQQEDSAVYLCASSLSGFHEQYFGPGTRLTVT.